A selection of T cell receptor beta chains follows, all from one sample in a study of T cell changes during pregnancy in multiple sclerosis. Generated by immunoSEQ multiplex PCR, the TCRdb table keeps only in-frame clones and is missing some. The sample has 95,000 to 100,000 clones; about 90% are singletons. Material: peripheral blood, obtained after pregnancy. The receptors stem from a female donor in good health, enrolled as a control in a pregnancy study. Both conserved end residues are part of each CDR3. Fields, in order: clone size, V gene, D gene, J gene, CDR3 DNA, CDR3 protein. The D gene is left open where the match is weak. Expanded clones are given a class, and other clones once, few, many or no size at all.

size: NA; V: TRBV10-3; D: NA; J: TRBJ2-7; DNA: TGTGCCACAAGACAGGCCTACGAGCAGTACTTC; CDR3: CATRQAYEQYF
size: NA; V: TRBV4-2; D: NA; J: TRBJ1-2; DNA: TGTGCCAGCAGCCACCCGGGGGAGGGGAGTTATGGCTACACCTTC; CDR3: CASSHPGEGSYGYTF
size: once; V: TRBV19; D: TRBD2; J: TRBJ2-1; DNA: TGTGCCAGTAGTAGGGGACTAGCGGGAGCTGAGCAGTTCTTC; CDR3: CASSRGLAGAEQFF
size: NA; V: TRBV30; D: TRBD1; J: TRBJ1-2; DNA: TGTGCCTGGAGGGGGACAGGAGGCTATGGCTACACCTTC; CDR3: CAWRGTGGYGYTF
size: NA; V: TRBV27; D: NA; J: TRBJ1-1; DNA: TGTGCCAGCAGATATTCCGGGTACGGCAACACTGAAGCTTTCTTT; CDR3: CASRYSGYGNTEAFF
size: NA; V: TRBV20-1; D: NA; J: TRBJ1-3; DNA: TGCAGTGCTAGGAGCCTAAACACCATATATTTT; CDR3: CSARSLNTIYF
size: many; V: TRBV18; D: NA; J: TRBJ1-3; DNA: TGTGCCAGCTCAACCACTAAGGTAGACTATGGAAACACCATATATTTT; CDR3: CASSTTKVDYGNTIYF
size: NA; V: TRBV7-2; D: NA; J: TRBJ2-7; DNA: TGTGCCAGCAGCTTGCCCTTCAGCGGGCCAGAATACGAGCAGTACTTC; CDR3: CASSLPFSGPEYEQYF
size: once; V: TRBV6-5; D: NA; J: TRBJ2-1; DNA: TGTGCCAGCAGTGAGAACCCCTACAATGAGCAGTTCTTC; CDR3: CASSENPYNEQFF
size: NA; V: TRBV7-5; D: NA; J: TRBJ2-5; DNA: TGTGCCAGAAGCTTAGTCCAGGGTAGGGAGACCCAGTACTTC; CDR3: CARSLVQGRETQYF
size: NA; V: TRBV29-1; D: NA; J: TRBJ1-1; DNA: TGCAGCGTTGAAAATGGTGCAGACACTGAAGCTTTCTTT; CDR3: CSVENGADTEAFF
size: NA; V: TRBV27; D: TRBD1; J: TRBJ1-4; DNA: TGTGCCAGCAGTTTATCAATCGTGGGGACAGGGGGGTTTGAAAAACTGTTTTTT; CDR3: CASSLSIVGTGGFEKLFF
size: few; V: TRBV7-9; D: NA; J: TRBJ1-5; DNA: TGTGCCAGCAGTTTAGACGGTAGTCAGCATTTT; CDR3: CASSLDGSQHF
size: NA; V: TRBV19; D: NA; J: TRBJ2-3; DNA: TGTGCCAGTAGTCTGGGCCGCACAGATACGCAGTATTTT; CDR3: CASSLGRTDTQYF
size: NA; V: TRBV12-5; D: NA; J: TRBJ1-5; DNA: TGTGCTAGTGATATAGCAGGGGCCGGCAATCAGCCCCAGCATTTT; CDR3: CASDIAGAGNQPQHF
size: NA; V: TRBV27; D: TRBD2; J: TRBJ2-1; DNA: TGTGCCAGCGAAAACGTGGGGAGCGGGAGGGGCCCAGAGCAGTTCTTC; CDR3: CASENVGSGRGPEQFF
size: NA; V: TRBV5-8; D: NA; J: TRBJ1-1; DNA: TGTGCCAGCAGCTTGGGAGTTGAAGCTTTCTTT; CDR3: CASSLGVEAFF
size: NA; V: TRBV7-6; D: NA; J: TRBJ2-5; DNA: TGTGCCAGCAGCTTAGTATGGCGGGAGACCCAGTACTTC; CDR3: CASSLVWRETQYF
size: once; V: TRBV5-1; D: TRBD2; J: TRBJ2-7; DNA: TGCGCCAGCAGCTCCTTTAGCGGGAGGGCCAACGAGCAGTACTTC; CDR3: CASSSFSGRANEQYF
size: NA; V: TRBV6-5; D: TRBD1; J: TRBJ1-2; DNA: TGTGCCAGCAGCAGGCAGGGACAGGGGTTCTATGGCTACACCTTC; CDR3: CASSRQGQGFYGYTF
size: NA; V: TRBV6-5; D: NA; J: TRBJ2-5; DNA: TGTGCCAGCAGTGAACAGGGTTCCCAAGAGACCCAGTACTTC; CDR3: CASSEQGSQETQYF
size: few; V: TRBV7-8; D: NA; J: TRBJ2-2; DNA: TGTGCCAGCAGCTTAGTGGGTCTAGCAGCCGGGGAGCTGTTTTTT; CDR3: CASSLVGLAAGELFF